The present TCR beta chain was sequenced within a study of blood T cells in healthy people across ages. The second PCR ran 7 to 11 cycles with a sample-barcoded 5' primer and J-beta primers. A template-switch adaptor that had 12 random nucleotides put a tag on each cDNA molecule. Every sample produced at least 3 million CDR3-containing paired-end reads. TCRdb reprocessed the 5' RACE reads with MiXCR, giving one entry per CDR3 protein. In the table there are about a million distinct CDR3 sequences, 51% of which are singletons. The CDR3 covers 19 residues. Germline V lookup: CDR1 SGHTA, CDR2 FQGNSA. Trimming took 4 bases from V and 6 from J, leaving 28 bases between them.

The genes are TRBV7-2 and TRBJ2-4, with D tentatively TRBD1 or TRBD2 (5 bases each). The TCR was taken from a woman aged 60-75 years in good health. Material: blood. CDR3 amino acids: CASSSPTTTGPGGGNIQYF. In nucleotides, the CDR3 is TGTGCCAGCAGCTCCCCGACAACCACAGGCCCCGGAGGTGGAAACATTCAGTACTTC.